These 26 T cell receptor beta chains were sequenced from one sample in a study of blood T cells in healthy people across ages. Sample-barcoded 5' priming and a J-beta primer mix drove a second PCR of about 6 to 12 cycles. Each CDR3 protein gets one entry after TCRdb re-called the 5' RACE reads with MiXCR. The sample has 500,000 to 600,000 distinct CDR3 sequences; about 26% are singletons. Material: blood. These receptors were collected from a woman in her 70s in good health.

This chain connects TRBV4-2 to TRBJ1-3, with 7 bases identical to TRBD1. Looked up from germline, CDR1 is LGHNA and CDR2 is YNFKEQ. There are 17 residues in the CDR3. V gave up 0 bases and J gave up 2 bases; unmatched junction bases: 7. The CDR3 DNA sequence: TGTGCCAGCAGCCAAGAGCTGACCAGGGGGGCTGGAAACACCATATATTTT. Its protein product is CASSQELTRGAGNTIYF.

This clonotype was counted a single time. The rearrangement joins TRBV18 to TRBJ2-6, with D possibly being TRBD1 or TRBD2 (5 bases each). The germline gives CDR1 KGHSH, CDR2 LQKENI. The germline V and J ends were trimmed by 2 bases and 0 bases, with 17 bases remaining between them. This CDR3 spans 19 amino acids. The CDR3 sequence is CASSPTTVPDYSGANVLTF. The CDR3 DNA is TGTGCCAGCTCACCAACGACAGTGCCCGACTACTCTGGGGCCAACGTCCTGACTTTC.

This clonotype was seen a few times. V gene TRBV7-8 combines with J gene TRBJ2-1; perhaps TRBD2 as D (5 bases). Per the germline V gene, CDR1 is SGHVS and CDR2 is FQNEAQ. The CDR3 covers 15 residues. V lost 5 bases, J lost 5 bases, and 16 bases lay in between. CDR3 residues: CASSPFREIDNEQFF. The CDR3 DNA is TGTGCCAGCAGCCCCTTTAGGGAGATTGACAATGAGCAGTTCTTC.

The chain has TRBV20-1 and TRBJ2-1; TRBD2 matches at 11 bases. V dropped 5 bases and J dropped 10; count of bases not matched to a gene: 16. This CDR3 has 16 residues. Germline V gene data show CDR1 as DFQATT and CDR2 as SNEGSKA (reference sequence). CDR3 residues: CSAPPVSGGAWREQFF. For the CDR3, the DNA is TGCAGTGCTCCCCCCGTTAGCGGGGGGGCCTGGAGAGAGCAGTTCTTC.

This clonotype was counted only a few times. The V call is TRBV5-1, the J call TRBJ2-2; 9 bases agree with TRBD1. The V gene end was trimmed by 4 bases and the J gene end by 4 bases; junction bases not matched to a gene: 8. CDR1 is SGHRS, CDR2 YFSETQ, per germline. This CDR3 has 16 residues. Here the CDR3 DNA reads TGCGCCAGCAGCATGGACAGGGGAGCTAGCACCGGGGAGCTGTTTTTT. As protein: CASSMDRGASTGELFF.

Regarding this clonotype: The missing conserved phenylalanine or tryptophan at the end of this CDR3 makes a read error likely. CDR3 residues: CASSWGQYNEQFL. The CDR3 coding sequence is TGTGCCAGCAGCTGGGGACAGTACAATGAGCAGTTCCTC. This sequence joins TRBV7-3 and TRBJ2-5, with TRBD1 matching over 7 bases. The DNA end is more similar to TRBJ2-1, so the J call may be wrong. The CDR3 totals 13 residues. Germline CDR1 reads SGHTA; CDR2 reads FQGTGA.

This clonotype was seen ten or more times. This chain uses TRBV6-5 with TRBJ1-4; no definite D call. The germline gives CDR1 MNHEY, CDR2 SVGAGI. With 0 bases removed from V and 6 bases from J, the gap between germline ends came to 20 bases. The CDR3 runs to 18 residues. The chain's CDR3 is CASSYSNNRDGRDEKLFF. The CDR3 DNA reads as TGTGCCAGCAGTTACTCGAATAATCGAGATGGGCGCGATGAAAAACTGTTTTTT.

This clonotype was observed many times. The chain uses TRBV20-1 and TRBJ2-1; 9 bases are shared with TRBD1. The germline CDR1 and CDR2 sequences are DFQATT and SNEGSKA (reference sequence). The CDR3 extends over 15 amino acids. The J segment lost 3 bases and the V segment lost 5 bases, leaving 8 bases of the junction unmatched. CDR3 residues: CSAADGQGLYNEQFF. The CDR3 DNA reads TGCAGTGCTGCCGACGGACAGGGGCTCTACAATGAGCAGTTCTTC.

This clonotype was counted a few times. CDR3 protein: CASSYEGNSYNSPLHF. In DNA, the CDR3 is TGTGCCAGCAGTTACGAGGGGAACTCCTATAATTCACCCCTCCACTTT. This sequence joins TRBV6-5 and TRBJ1-6; a weak D match, TRBD1 (5 bases). This CDR3 is built from 16 residues. The germline CDR1 and CDR2 sequences are MNHEY and SVGAGI. Trimming cost V 2 bases and J 0 bases, with 8 bases left between them.

The chain recombines TRBV10-3 with TRBJ1-2; 7 positions agree with TRBD1. V shed 8 bases and J 8 bases; nucleotides not matched to a gene: 11. The CDR3 consists of 13 residues. CDR1 is ENHRY and CDR2 is SYGVKD in the germline V gene. CDR3 DNA sequence: TGTGCCATCGGCCGGGACAGCCTTTTAGGCTACACCTTC. As protein: CAIGRDSLLGYTF.

The V call is TRBV6-2 or TRBV6-3, the J call TRBJ2-1; 10 nucleotides match TRBD2. This CDR3 region has 20 residues. V was pared by 4 bases and J by 0 bases, with 15 bases of the junction left unmatched. Germline values: CDR1 MNHEY, CDR2 SVGEGT. The chain's CDR3 is CASSWDLAGAERSSYNEQFF. The CDR3 region has the DNA TGTGCCAGCAGTTGGGATCTAGCGGGGGCCGAAAGGAGCTCCTACAATGAGCAGTTCTTC.

This clonotype was detected a few times. The genes are TRBV12-3 or TRBV12-4 and TRBJ1-3, with a possible D match to TRBD1 (6 bases). The CDR3 runs 15 residues. V lost 5 bases and J lost 0, with 11 bases in between. CDR3 sequence: CASSPDRLSGNTIYF. In nucleotides, the CDR3 is TGTGCCAGCAGTCCCGACAGGCTCTCTGGAAACACCATATATTTT.

The V and J genes are TRBV7-9 and TRBJ1-1, with 9 positions matching TRBD1. CDR3 length: 15 amino acids. Trimming removed 5 bases from V and 5 bases from J; junction bases left unmatched: 9. CDR1 is SEHNR, CDR2 FQNEAQ, per germline (reference sequence). The chain's CDR3 is CASSIQGAGLTEAFF. The CDR3 region has the DNA TGTGCCAGCAGCATACAGGGGGCGGGATTAACTGAAGCTTTCTTT.

The chain couples TRBV7-2 to TRBJ1-1; D is uncertain. The length of the CDR3 is 13 residues. Germline loops: CDR1 SGHTA, CDR2 FQGNSA. Trimming removed 4 bases at V and 4 bases at J, with 10 bases between. The CDR3 region is CASSSHGLTEAFF. The DNA of the CDR3 is TGTGCCAGCAGCTCACATGGCCTCACTGAAGCTTTCTTT.

CDR3 residues: CASSYATPGTRDGGYTF. DNA of the CDR3: TGTGCCAGCAGTTACGCAACCCCCGGGACAAGAGACGGTGGCTACACCTTC. The chain has TRBV6-2 or TRBV6-3 and TRBJ1-2, with a weak D call TRBD1 (6 bases). Trimming cost V 2 bases and J 7 bases, with 23 bases left between them. Germline CDR1 is MNHEY and CDR2 is SVGEGT. The CDR3 contains 17 residues.

The rearrangement uses TRBV12-3 or TRBV12-4 and TRBJ2-7; no reliable D call. V was pared by 10 bases and J by 1 base, with 17 bases between. This CDR3 contains 14 residues. The CDR3 bases are TGTGCCAACCGAATCGGCTGGGCTTCCTACGAGCAGTACTTC. Amino acid sequence: CANRIGWASYEQYF.

This clonotype was seen a few times. The V gene is TRBV24-1, the J gene TRBJ2-3; 8 bases agree with TRBD2. Germline CDR1 KGHDR, CDR2 SFDVKD. The CDR3 has 17 residues. V was clipped by 1 base and J by 2 bases; unmatched bases: 7. As DNA, the CDR3 is TGTGCCACCAGTGATTTAAGAGCGGGGGCCCCCACAGATACGCAGTATTTT. Translation: CATSDLRAGAPTDTQYF.

The V gene is TRBV7-2, the J gene TRBJ2-5, with D possibly being TRBD1 or TRBD2 (5 bases each). The CDR3 has 14 amino acids. V was trimmed by 5 bases and J by 2 bases, leaving 12 bases between them. The V gene's germline CDR1 is SGHTA and CDR2 FQGNSA. CDR3 DNA sequence: TGTGCCAGCAGCCCGGGACCGATACAAGAGACCCAGTACTTC. It translates to CASSPGPIQETQYF.

This clonotype has more than one count but fewer than ten. The genes are TRBV20-1 and TRBJ1-2, with D possibly TRBD1 on 5 matching bases. The V gene lost 5 bases and the J gene lost 2 bases, with 15 bases spanning the gap. This CDR3 comprises 14 residues. CDR1 and CDR2 (germline): DFQATT, SNEGSKA (reference sequence). The CDR3: CSAGGWQGNYGYTF. In DNA, the CDR3 is TGCAGTGCTGGCGGCTGGCAGGGAAACTATGGCTACACCTTC.

The chain combines TRBV29-1 with TRBJ2-4; 9 bases are shared with TRBD1. CDR1 SQVTM and CDR2 ANQGSEA come from the germline V gene. The J segment lost 4 bases and the V segment lost 6 bases, leaving 4 bases of the junction unmatched. This CDR3 is built from 13 residues. In DNA, the CDR3 is TGCAGCGTACAAGGACAGGGGAAAAACATTCAGTACTTC. Amino acids: CSVQGQGKNIQYF.

This clonotype was seen only a few times. The chain joins TRBV6-6 to TRBJ1-3; 7 nucleotides line up with TRBD1. The CDR3 sequence is 15 residues long. The germline V gene has CDR1 MNHNY and CDR2 SVGAGI (reference sequence). The V segment lost 6 bases and the J segment 4 bases; nucleotides outside the gene matches: 9. CDR3 protein: CASRGQAIDGNTIYF. CDR3 coding DNA: TGTGCCAGCAGAGGACAGGCTATTGACGGAAACACCATATATTTT.

V and J are TRBV7-8 and TRBJ2-2; 7 bases are a match to TRBD1. CDR1 SGHVS and CDR2 FQNEAQ come from the germline V gene. J lost 0 bases, V lost 4 bases, and 2 bases had no gene match. This CDR3 contains 15 residues. DNA of the CDR3: TGTGCCAGCAGCTGGGGACAGCCGAACACCGGGGAGCTGTTTTTT. Translated, it gives CASSWGQPNTGELFF.

The J gene is TRBJ2-4, the V gene TRBV6-4; possibly TRBD2 for D (5 bases). Germline loops: CDR1 MRHNA, CDR2 SNTAGT. The CDR3 sequence is 16 residues long. V was shortened by 6 bases and J by 1 base, with 16 bases between the two germline ends. The CDR3 loop reads CASRPSTKSAKNIQYF. The CDR3 DNA sequence: TGTGCCAGCAGGCCGTCGACTAAGTCGGCCAAAAACATTCAGTACTTC.

The chain employs TRBV3-1 and TRBJ2-3; D is unclear. Germline V gives CDR1 LGHDT, CDR2 YNNKEL (reference sequence). The CDR3 has 12 amino acids. V was shortened by 3 bases and J by 3 bases, with 4 bases between the two germline ends. CDR3 nucleotides: TGTGCCAGCAGCCACACGACAGATACGCAGTATTTT. Its translation is CASSHTTDTQYF.

The chain carries TRBV27 and TRBJ2-1, with a weak D call TRBD1 (6 bases). V was shortened by 2 bases and J by 9 bases, with 14 bases between the two germline ends. Germline V gene lookup returns CDR1 MNHEY and CDR2 SMNVEV (reference sequence). CDR3 length equals 14 residues. The CDR3 sequence: CASSLVGARAEQFF. The CDR3 DNA sequence: TGTGCCAGCAGTTTAGTGGGGGCAAGGGCTGAGCAGTTCTTC.

There are a few counts of this clonotype. The chain uses TRBV29-1 and TRBJ2-5; D is unclear. Germline V gene sequence: CDR1 SQVTM, CDR2 ANQGSEA. CDR3 length equals 13 residues. The V end was cut by 5 bases, the J end by 2 bases, with 12 bases between. DNA for the CDR3: TGCAGCGTTCCGAGACCCCAACAAGAGACCCAGTACTTC. Translation gives CSVPRPQQETQYF.